The rows below give T cell receptor beta chains drawn from one sample of a study of T-cell reconstitution after alpha-beta-depleted transplantation in children. TCRdb re-derived calls from the PCR reads in MiXCR, one entry per CDR3 protein. This table has 500,000 or so distinct CDR3 sequences, over 9.5% appearing once. This specimen consisted of PBMCs, mostly from graft donor cells, obtained 180 days after TCRalphabeta/CD19-depleted stem cell transplant. Receptors originate from a female patient between 2 and 15 years old who had a stem cell transplant for aplastic anemia, so the T cells may come from the graft donor. CDR3s include the opening cysteine and the closing phenylalanine or tryptophan. A D gene is named only where the DNA matches it firmly. Not all rows give a size; the values are once, few, many and, for expanded clones, a class.

clone_size,j_call,d_call,v_call,cdr3_nt,cdr3_aa
-,TRBJ2-5,-,TRBV6-1,TGTGCCAGCAGCCGACGACTAGTTGGAGAGACCCAGTACTTC,CASSRRLVGETQYF
-,TRBJ2-3,-,TRBV20-1,TGCAGTGCTAGGGGCCCCTCCGGAGATACGCAGTATTTT,CSARGPSGDTQYF
few,TRBJ1-4,TRBD1,TRBV12-3/TRBV12-4,TGTGCCAGCAGTCTCCGACAGGGATTCTCAACTAATGAAAAACTGTTTTTT,CASSLRQGFSTNEKLFF
-,TRBJ2-3,-,TRBV7-2,TGTGCCAGCAGCCCGAGGGCGCTAGGGCTAACGGATACGCAGTATTTT,CASSPRALGLTDTQYF
-,TRBJ1-2,TRBD1,TRBV2,TGTGCCAGCAGCCGGGACAGCCCTAACTATGGCTACACCTTC,CASSRDSPNYGYTF
few,TRBJ2-7,TRBD2,TRBV7-2,TGTGCCAGCAGCTTAGTATCAAGCGGGAGCTACGAGCAGTACTTC,CASSLVSSGSYEQYF
few,TRBJ1-5,TRBD1,TRBV5-6,TGTGCCAGCAGCAACCGGGACAGGTACAATCAGCCCCAGCATTTT,CASSNRDRYNQPQHF
many,TRBJ2-7,TRBD1,TRBV5-5,TGTGCCAGCAGCCCCGACAGGGGAAGGACCTACGAGCAGTACTTC,CASSPDRGRTYEQYF
-,TRBJ1-4,-,TRBV4-3,TGCGCCAGCAGCCTATGGTCGGGGGCAACTAATGAAAAACTGTTTTTT,CASSLWSGATNEKLFF
-,TRBJ1-3,-,TRBV24-1,TGTGCCTCGGCCGAGAACACCATATATTTT,CASAENTIYF
many,TRBJ2-1,-,TRBV27,TGTGCCAGCAGTTTTCGGGCCCCGGGCAATGAGCAGTTCTTC,CASSFRAPGNEQFF
few,TRBJ1-4,-,TRBV5-1,TGCGCCAGCAGCTTGGAAGGGACGAGGAGTGAAAAACTGTTTTTT,CASSLEGTRSEKLFF
-,TRBJ2-3,TRBD2,TRBV4-1,TGCGCCAGCAGCCCGACTAGCGGGAGGGCCACAGATACGCAGTATTTT,CASSPTSGRATDTQYF
-,TRBJ2-2,-,TRBV4-3,TGCGCCAGCAGTGCACCATTGGGGACCGGGGAGCTGTTTTTT,CASSAPLGTGELFF
-,TRBJ1-1,TRBD1,TRBV5-5,TGTGCCAGCAGCAGAAATGACAGGGGTTTGTTCACTGAAGCTTTCTTT,CASSRNDRGLFTEAFF
many,TRBJ2-1,TRBD2,TRBV20-1,TGCAGTGCTAGAGGAGAACGGGAGGGCTACAATGAGCAGTTCTTC,CSARGEREGYNEQFF
few,TRBJ2-7,TRBD1,TRBV27,TGTGCCAGCAGTTTCGGCGGGACAGGGAACTACGAGCAGTACTTC,CASSFGGTGNYEQYF
few,TRBJ2-5,TRBD1,TRBV28,TGTGCCAGCGCGCAGAAATACAGGGGCAGGGAGACCCAGTACTTC,CASAQKYRGRETQYF